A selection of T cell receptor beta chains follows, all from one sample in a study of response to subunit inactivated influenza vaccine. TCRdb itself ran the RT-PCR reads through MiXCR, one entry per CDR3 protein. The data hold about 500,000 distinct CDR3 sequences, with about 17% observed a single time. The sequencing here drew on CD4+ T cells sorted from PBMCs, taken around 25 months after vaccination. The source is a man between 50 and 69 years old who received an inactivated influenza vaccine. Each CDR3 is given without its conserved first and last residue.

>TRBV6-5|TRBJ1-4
ASSSHRGNEKLF
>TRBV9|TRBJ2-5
ASSTGQKETQY
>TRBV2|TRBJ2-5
ASSEASSRETQY
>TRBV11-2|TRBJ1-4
ASSLVRGLYATNEKLF
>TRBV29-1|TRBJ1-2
SVEGQSVGGYT
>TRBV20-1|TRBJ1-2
SASHSTNYGYT
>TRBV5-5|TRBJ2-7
ASSSSAAVPPFW
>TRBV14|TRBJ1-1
ASSQWTENTEAF
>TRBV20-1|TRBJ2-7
SARISDRASEQY
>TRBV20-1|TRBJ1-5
SASEREVDQPQH
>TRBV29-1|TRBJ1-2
SVGKRQGAGGGYT
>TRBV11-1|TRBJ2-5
ASTFGLAGNQETQY
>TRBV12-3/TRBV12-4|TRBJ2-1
ASSDGLKSYNEQF
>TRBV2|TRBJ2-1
ASSGLAGGYNEQF
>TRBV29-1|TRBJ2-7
SVRRTSGRSGSYEQY
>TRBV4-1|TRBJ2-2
ASSQDRTGVGGELF
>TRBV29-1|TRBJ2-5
SVEPGGETQY
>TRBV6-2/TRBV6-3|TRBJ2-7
ASKGLAVNEQY
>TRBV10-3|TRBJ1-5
AIAAGGGNQPQH
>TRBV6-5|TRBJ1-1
ASSYPKQGVNTEAF